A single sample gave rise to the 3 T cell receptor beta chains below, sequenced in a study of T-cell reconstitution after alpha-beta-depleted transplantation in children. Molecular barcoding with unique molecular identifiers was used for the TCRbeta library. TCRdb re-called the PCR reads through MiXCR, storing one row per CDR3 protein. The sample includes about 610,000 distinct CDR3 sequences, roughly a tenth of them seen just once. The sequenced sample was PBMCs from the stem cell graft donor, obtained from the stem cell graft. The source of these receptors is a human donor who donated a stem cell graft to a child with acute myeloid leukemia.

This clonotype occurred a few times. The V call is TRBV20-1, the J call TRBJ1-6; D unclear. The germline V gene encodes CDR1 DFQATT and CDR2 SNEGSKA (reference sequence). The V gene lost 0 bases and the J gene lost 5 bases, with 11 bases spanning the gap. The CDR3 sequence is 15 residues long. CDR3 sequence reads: CSARDRRSDNSPLHF. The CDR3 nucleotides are TGCAGTGCTAGAGATCGTCGGTCCGATAATTCACCCCTCCACTTT.

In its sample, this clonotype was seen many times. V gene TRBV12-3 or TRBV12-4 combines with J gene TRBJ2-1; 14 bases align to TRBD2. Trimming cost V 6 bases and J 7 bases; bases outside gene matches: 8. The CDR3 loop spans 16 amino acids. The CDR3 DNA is TGTGCCAGCAGCAAGGGACTAGCGGGAGAATGGAATGAGCAGTTCTTC. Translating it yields CASSKGLAGEWNEQFF.

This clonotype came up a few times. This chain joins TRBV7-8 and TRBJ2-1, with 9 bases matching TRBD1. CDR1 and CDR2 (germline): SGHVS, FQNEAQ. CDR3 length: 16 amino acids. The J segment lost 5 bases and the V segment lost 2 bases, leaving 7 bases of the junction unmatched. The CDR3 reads CASSLNRDRDNNEQFF. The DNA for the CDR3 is TGTGCCAGCAGCTTAAACCGGGACAGGGATAACAATGAGCAGTTCTTC.